Included here is one T cell receptor beta chain sequence, with context. It was during active infection that Seattle patients were enrolled and then longitudinally followed. The CDR3 has 13 amino acids. Germline V gene data show CDR1 as GTSNPN and CDR2 as SVGIG (reference sequence). V was clipped by 0 bases and J by 4 bases, with 9 bases between them. The data were taken from a study of blood T cell repertoires in COVID-19. Method: immunoSEQ multiplex PCR; TCRdb's copy keeps in-frame clones and lacks some. The sample lists roughly 350,000 clones, approximately 87% occurring once. This receptor was obtained from a woman aged 45-65 years with COVID-19, enrolled during active disease. Sequenced material: peripheral blood. The chain uses TRBV30 and TRBJ1-2; D is undetermined. The CDR3, as DNA: TGTGCCTGGAGTGTACGGAGGATCTATGGCTACACCTTC. As protein: CAWSVRRIYGYTF.